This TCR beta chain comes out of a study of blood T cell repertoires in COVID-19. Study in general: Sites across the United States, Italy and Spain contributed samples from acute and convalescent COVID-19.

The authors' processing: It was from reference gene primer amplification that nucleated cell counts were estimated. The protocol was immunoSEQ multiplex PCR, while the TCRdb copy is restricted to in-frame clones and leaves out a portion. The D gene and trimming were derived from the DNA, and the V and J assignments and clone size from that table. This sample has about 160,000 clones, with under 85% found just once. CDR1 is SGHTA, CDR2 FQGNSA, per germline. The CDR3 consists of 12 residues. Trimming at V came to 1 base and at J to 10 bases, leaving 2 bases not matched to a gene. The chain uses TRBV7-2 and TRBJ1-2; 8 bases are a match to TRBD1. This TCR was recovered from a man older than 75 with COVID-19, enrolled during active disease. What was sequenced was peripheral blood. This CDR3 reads CASSLGDRLYTF. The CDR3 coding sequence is TGTGCCAGCAGCTTAGGGGACAGGCTCTACACCTTC.